This TCR beta chain was identified during a study of cytomegalovirus exposure and HLA in healthy donors. Study-level findings and limits: With later analysis, a missense DCLRE1C variant became linked to TCR beta V- and J-gene trimming. Segments of the TCR beta V type were, in most cases, productive about 87% or about 30% of the time in an earlier analysis. Rare sequences made up most TCRs, while some public TCRs were found in many donors.

Note on this clone: As yet, its antigen is unknown.

A multiplex PCR was run with 60 Vbeta primers and 13 Jbeta primers. The repertoire was sequenced with immunoSEQ multiplex PCR; TCRdb's copy has only in-frame clones and lacks some. Of approximately 150,000 clones listed, roughly 80% were seen once; the top ten hold approximately 2.8%. The CDR3 totals 14 residues. J gave up 8 bases and V 4 bases, and 7 bases lay outside the gene matches. Per germline, CDR1 LNHDA and CDR2 SQIVND (reference sequence). Sequenced material: PBMCs. The sequence was collected from a male donor in good health and CMV-seronegative. The V call is TRBV19, the J call TRBJ1-4, with TRBD1 matching 7 bases. The CDR3 here is CASSTDRRSEKLFF. The CDR3, as DNA: TGTGCCAGTAGTACGGACAGGCGATCGGAAAAACTGTTTTTT.